This TCR beta chain was documented in a study of OX40 agonist ivuxolimab in advanced cancers. In the study overall: Given to patients was ivuxolimab, an agonistic anti-OX40 (CD134) antibody. People who had prior anti-PD-1, anti-PD-L1 or anti-CTLA-4 therapy could take part, and around 40% had some. Whole-study findings and limits: Low normalized T-cell clonal expansion was also seen in some nonresponders.

The table came from immunoSEQ multiplex PCR; TCRdb's copy has only in-frame clones and leaves some out. In the table there are around 100,000 clones, roughly 90% of which are singletons. On this clone: What it recognizes is unknown.

The CDR3 runs to 14 residues. Deletions cut 0 bases from V and 4 bases from J, with 7 bases between. Germline CDR1 and CDR2: SGHRS and YFSETQ. Source: CD4+ or CD8+ T cells sorted from blood, taken in a trial of the OX40 agonist ivuxolimab. The origin of this receptor is an adult with an advanced solid tumor such as melanoma, head and neck, liver or kidney cancer. The genes are TRBV5-1 and TRBJ2-2; the D gene is possibly TRBD1 (5 bases). CDR3 in amino acids: CASSLGQTTGELFF. In DNA form, the CDR3 reads TGCGCCAGCAGCTTGGGACAGACCACCGGGGAGCTGTTTTTT.